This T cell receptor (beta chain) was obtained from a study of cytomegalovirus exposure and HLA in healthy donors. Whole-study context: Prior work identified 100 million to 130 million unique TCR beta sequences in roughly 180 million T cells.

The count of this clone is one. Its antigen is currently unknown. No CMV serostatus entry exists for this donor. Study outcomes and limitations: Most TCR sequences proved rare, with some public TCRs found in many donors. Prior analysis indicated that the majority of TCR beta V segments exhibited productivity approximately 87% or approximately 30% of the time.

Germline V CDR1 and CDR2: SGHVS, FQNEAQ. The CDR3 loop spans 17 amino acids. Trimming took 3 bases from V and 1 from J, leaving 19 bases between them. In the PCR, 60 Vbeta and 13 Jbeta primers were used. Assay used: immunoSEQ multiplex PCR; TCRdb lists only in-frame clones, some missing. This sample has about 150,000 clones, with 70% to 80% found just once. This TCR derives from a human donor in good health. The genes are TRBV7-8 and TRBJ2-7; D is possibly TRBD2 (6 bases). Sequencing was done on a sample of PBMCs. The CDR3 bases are TGTGCCAGCAGCTTTACCCCAGGCCCTAGCGAATCCTACGAGCAGTACTTC. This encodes CASSFTPGPSESYEQYF.